This T cell receptor beta chain was observed in a study of Ad26.COV2.S vaccination and SARS-CoV-2 variants. Looking at the study overall: Donor joined the COV1001 Ad26.COV2.S trial arm. Findings and limits, study-wide: Responses of spike-specific T cells (both CD8+ and CD4+) reportedly showed substantial breadth after vaccination. The study found higher spike-specific TCR breadth in vaccine than placebo recipients. There was a possibility that the TCR breadth and depth analyses underestimated total T cell responses.

Only in-frame clones appear in the TCRdb table, and some are missing; sequencing was by immunoSEQ multiplex PCR. The data hold a few hundred thousand clones, with over 75% observed a single time. The CDR3 loop spans 17 amino acids. Per germline, CDR1 SGHTA and CDR2 FQGNSA. V shed 5 bases, J shed 6 bases, and the junction held 6 bases outside the gene matches. Indicated treatment: some 19 received Ad26.COV2.S at low or high dose, single or two shots; roughly 5 received placebo; per-sample allocation not given. Day 63 after the first vaccine or placebo injection was the time point for sampling. A remark on this clone: No antigen is known for it.

This receptor was taken from a person aged 18-60 years who received the Ad26.COV2.S COVID-19 vaccine or a placebo. This sequence joins TRBV7-2 and TRBJ2-2, with 16 nucleotides matching TRBD2. The sample was peripheral blood, taken in a trial of Ad26.COV2.S vaccine versus placebo. The CDR3 reads CASSPGLAGGVPGELFF. As DNA, the CDR3 is TGTGCCAGCAGCCCGGGACTAGCGGGGGGGGTACCCGGGGAGCTGTTTTTT.